These 18 T cell receptor beta chains were all obtained from the same sample, sequenced in a study of blood T cell repertoires in COVID-19. Some clones are missing from TCRdb's copy, which holds only in-frame ones; the method was immunoSEQ multiplex PCR. The repertoire holds over 200,000 clones, with approximately 90% as singletons. Specimen: peripheral blood. Source of these receptors: a man between 60 and 70 years old who had recovered from COVID-19.

The J gene is TRBJ2-7, the V gene TRBV29-1; D is perhaps TRBD1 (5 bases). Trimming cost V 3 bases and J 3 bases, with 12 bases left between them. Germline CDR1 is SQVTM and CDR2 is ANQGSEA. The CDR3 is 13 amino acids. The CDR3 DNA reads TGCAGCGTTGAGGGGCAGGCCGACTACGAGCAGTACTTC. Translated, it gives CSVEGQADYEQYF.

The V and J genes are TRBV10-1 and TRBJ2-1; the D is unclear. Trimming removed 2 bases at V and 7 bases at J, with 21 bases between. This CDR3 region has 17 residues. Germline lookup yields CDR1 WNHNN and CDR2 SYGVQD (reference sequence). This CDR3 reads CASSEVFSTEPSNEQFF. Here the CDR3 DNA reads TGCGCCAGCAGTGAGGTATTTTCGACGGAGCCCTCTAATGAGCAGTTCTTC.

The CDR3 nucleotides are TGTGCCAGCAGTTATTGGGGGGGGGATTCACCCCTCCACTTT. Protein: CASSYWGGDSPLHF. The chain has TRBV6-5 and TRBJ1-6; possible D gene TRBD1, 5 bases. CDR1 MNHEY and CDR2 SVGAGI come from the germline V gene. There are 14 residues in the CDR3. Trimming removed 3 bases from V and 8 bases from J, with 11 bases in between.

This clone was detected only a few times. The V and J genes are TRBV19 and TRBJ2-7; D may be TRBD2 (5 bases). Germline CDR1 and CDR2: LNHDA and SQIVND (reference sequence). The V and J ends lost 9 bases and 7 bases respectively, with 19 bases between them. This CDR3 is 13 amino acids long. CDR3 residues: CASRSPVRREQYF. As DNA, the CDR3 is TGTGCCAGCCGCAGTCCTGTGCGGAGGGAGCAGTACTTC.

The rearrangement links TRBV7-2 to TRBJ2-1, with TRBD2 identical over 7 bases. Germline CDR1 reads SGHTA; CDR2 reads FQGNSA. After removal of 1 base from V and 6 bases from J, the junction contained 6 bases not matched to a gene. The CDR3 contains 15 residues. The CDR3 bases are TGTGCCAGCAGCTTAGGACTAGCCGTCGGCAATGAGCAGTTCTTC. Residues: CASSLGLAVGNEQFF.

V and J are TRBV11-2 and TRBJ1-2, with a weak D call TRBD1 (6 bases). Trimming took off 7 bases at V and 4 bases at J, with 13 bases between the two ends. Looked up from germline, CDR1 is SGHAT and CDR2 is FQNNGV. The CDR3 totals 13 residues. This CDR3 is CASMVTGSYGYTF. CDR3 sequence (DNA): TGTGCCAGCATGGTAACAGGGTCCTATGGCTACACCTTC.

V usage is TRBV7-3 and J usage is TRBJ2-7, with D possibly being TRBD1 (5 bases). Trimming took off 2 bases at V and 2 bases at J, with 16 bases between the two ends. The CDR3 totals 16 residues. Germline assignment: CDR1 SGHTA and CDR2 FQGTGA. The CDR3 spells CASSLAVLGDTYEQYF. The CDR3 DNA sequence: TGTGCCAGCAGCTTAGCAGTATTAGGGGATACCTACGAGCAGTACTTC.

V and J are TRBV7-3 and TRBJ1-1; 8 bases line up with TRBD1. The CDR3 loop spans 15 amino acids. Germline V gene data show CDR1 as SGHTA and CDR2 as FQGTGA. V lost 2 bases, J lost 0 bases, and 2 bases stayed unmatched. CDR3: CASSLQGAMNTEAFF. DNA for the CDR3: TGTGCCAGCAGCTTACAGGGGGCCATGAACACTGAAGCTTTCTTT.

This sequence joins TRBV6-5 and TRBJ1-3, with D maybe TRBD1 (5 bases). Germline V gene sequence: CDR1 MNHEY, CDR2 SVGAGI. The CDR3 extends over 14 amino acids. Trimming left V 6 bases short and J 4 bases short, with 13 bases between. CDR3 bases: TGTGCCAGCAGCCCGGGAGGGGAAGGAAACACCATATATTTT. It yields the protein CASSPGGEGNTIYF.

CDR3: CSVPILAGGLLRTDTQYF. As DNA, the CDR3 is TGCAGCGTTCCGATACTAGCGGGGGGCCTTCTCCGCACAGATACGCAGTATTTT. The V call is TRBV29-1, the J call TRBJ2-3; 12 bases match TRBD2. Losses at the gene ends were 5 bases for V and 1 base for J; bases not matched to a gene: 13. This CDR3 region has 18 residues. The germline V gene encodes CDR1 SQVTM and CDR2 ANQGSEA.

Here the CDR3 reads CASSGAGRVGNTIYF. CDR3 in DNA: TGTGCCAGCAGCGGGGCGGGAAGGGTTGGAAACACCATATATTTT. V usage is TRBV2 and J usage is TRBJ1-3, with a possible D match to TRBD1 (5 bases). Trimming removed 6 bases at V and 3 bases at J, with 15 bases between. This CDR3 spans 15 amino acids. Germline V lookup: CDR1 SNHLY, CDR2 FYNNEI.

This chain links TRBV6-5 with TRBJ1-2, with a weak D call TRBD1 (6 bases). V lost 6 bases to trimming and J lost 4 bases, with 15 bases between them. This CDR3 contains 14 residues. Germline V CDR1 and CDR2: MNHEY, SVGAGI. Written as DNA, the CDR3 is TGTGCCAGCAGCAACACAGGGTATGGCTATGGCTACACCTTC. Amino acid sequence: CASSNTGYGYGYTF.

V is TRBV7-6 and J is TRBJ2-3; 13 bases map to TRBD2. J gave up 4 bases and V 3 bases, and 4 bases lay outside the gene matches. Germline CDR1 reads SGHVS; CDR2 reads FNYEAQ. The CDR3 runs 16 residues. In DNA, the CDR3 is TGTGCCAGCAGCTTGACTAGCGGGGGGCTGGCAGATACGCAGTATTTT. It yields the protein CASSLTSGGLADTQYF.

This chain joins TRBV4-1 and TRBJ1-4; perhaps TRBD1 as D (5 bases). Deletions cut 1 base from V and 2 bases from J, with 26 bases between. Germline V gene sequence: CDR1 MGHRA, CDR2 YSYEKL. CDR3 size: 21 residues. This CDR3 is CASSQVIFMSGRGGTNEKLFF. CDR3 nucleotide sequence: TGCGCCAGCAGCCAAGTAATTTTTATGTCAGGGAGGGGAGGGACTAATGAAAAACTGTTTTTT.

This chain joins TRBV4-1 and TRBJ1-4; D possibly corresponds to TRBD1 (5 bases). The CDR3 runs 14 residues. The V and J ends lost 5 bases and 10 bases respectively, with 17 bases between them. Germline loops: CDR1 MGHRA, CDR2 YSYEKL. The CDR3 DNA follows: TGCGCCAGCAGCTTACAGGTGAGTAGGGTAAAACTGTTTTTT. It codes for CASSLQVSRVKLFF.

The rearrangement uses TRBV5-5 and TRBJ1-6; D perhaps matches TRBD1 (5 bases). The CDR3 is made up of 15 amino acids. V lost 0 bases and J lost 7, with 11 bases in between. The V gene's germline CDR1 is SGHKS and CDR2 YYEKEE (reference sequence). The CDR3 sequence is CASSLAPGMNSPLHF. The CDR3, as DNA: TGTGCCAGCAGCTTGGCGCCAGGGATGAATTCACCCCTCCACTTT.

The genes are TRBV6-5 and TRBJ2-7, with D hard to call. The CDR3 contains 14 residues. Germline CDR1 is MNHEY and CDR2 is SVGAGI. Trimming removed 1 base from V and 0 bases from J, with 7 bases in between. Here the CDR3 reads CASSYLAASYEQYF. The CDR3 DNA sequence: TGTGCCAGCAGTTACTTGGCTGCCTCCTACGAGCAGTACTTC.

The rearrangement uses TRBV30 and TRBJ1-1; D not resolved. The V gene lost 1 base and the J gene lost 1 base, with 4 bases spanning the gap. CDR1 is GTSNPN, CDR2 SVGIG, per germline (reference sequence). The CDR3 loop spans 12 amino acids. CDR3 in DNA: TGTGCCTGGAGTGGACAGAACACTGAAGCTTTCTTT. Encoded protein: CAWSGQNTEAFF.